The 8 T cell receptor beta chains listed next were all sequenced from one sample in a study of monozygotic twins with inflammatory bowel disease. Reanalyzing the 5' RACE reads, TCRdb keeps one entry per CDR3 protein, without DNA. The table lists about 210,000 distinct CDR3 sequences. Sequences were obtained from blood. These receptors came from a human donor with ulcerative colitis or Crohn's disease, or a healthy co-twin of an affected twin (not recorded which).

The chain combines TRBV20-1 with TRBJ1-4; no DNA is available, so the TRBD1 call from TCRdb remains unchecked. CDR1 is DFQATT and CDR2 is SNEGSKA in the germline V gene (reference sequence). This CDR3 is built from 15 residues. CDR3 region: CSARVGTERKEKLFF.

V is TRBV4-2 and J is TRBJ2-3; no DNA is available, so the TRBD2 call from TCRdb remains unchecked. From germline, CDR1 is LGHNA and CDR2 YNFKEQ. The CDR3 is 17 residues long. CDR3 loop: CASSQRLLAGSTDTQYF.

This chain joins TRBV12-3 or TRBV12-4 and TRBJ1-6. The CDR3 contains 17 residues. The CDR3 region is CASRSGGALYRNSPLHF.

J is TRBJ2-5 and V is TRBV10-1; lacking DNA, the TRBD1 call made by TCRdb goes unchecked. The CDR3 contains 14 residues. Germline V CDR1 and CDR2: WNHNN, SYGVQD (reference sequence). The CDR3 sequence: CASSDGGPQETQYF.

The V call is TRBV29-1, the J call TRBJ2-3; the TCRdb call, TRBD1, lacks DNA for checking. From germline, CDR1 is SQVTM and CDR2 ANQGSEA. The CDR3 totals 12 residues. This chain's CDR3 is CSVDLRADTQYF.

V is TRBV12-3 or TRBV12-4 and J is TRBJ2-3; TCRdb gives TRBD1 as the D gene, but with no DNA this cannot be confirmed. The CDR3 totals 20 residues. This CDR3 reads CASRPLRWGQSMSGTDTQYF.

The V gene is TRBV20-1, the J gene TRBJ1-1; the TRBD1 assignment by TCRdb is unverifiable without DNA. The CDR3 loop spans 14 amino acids. Germline CDR1 and CDR2: DFQATT and SNEGSKA (reference sequence). CDR3 region: CSAPRGTMNTEAFF.

This CDR3 is CSAPRLAGGSPYNEQFF. The chain couples TRBV20-1 to TRBJ2-1; absent DNA, TCRdb's TRBD2 call cannot be checked. Germline CDR1 is DFQATT and CDR2 is SNEGSKA (reference sequence). This CDR3 has 17 amino acids.